This T cell receptor delta chain was profiled in a study of Vδ1+ human thymocytes. General study points: In the thymus, TRG and TRD repertoires looked highly polyclonal with Gaussian CDR3 lengths.

RNA was extracted from the cells and then reverse transcribed. Pooled V-gene forward primers with one constant-region reverse primer generated the CDR3 amplicons by multiplex PCR. TCRdb redid clone calling on the multiplex PCR reads using CATT. The data show under 80,000 delta-chain clones, with around 34% seen just once and more than 0.25% held by the top ten. Worth noting for this clone: The antigen is unknown.

The germline CDR1 and CDR2 sequences are TSWWSYY and QGS. The CDR3 is 17 residues long. V lost 7 bases to trimming and J lost 0 bases, with 18 bases between them. This receptor was identified in a boy less than two years old who had congenital heart surgery. The rearrangement joins TRDV1 to TRDJ2; possibly TRDD2 for D (5 bases). Sample: Vdelta1+ gamma-delta thymocytes from the thymus. The subset: FACS-sorted CD3+ TCRalphabeta- TCRVdelta1+ TCRVdelta2- thymocytes. CDR3 region: CALAYDGPNALTAQLFF. CDR3 coding DNA: TGTGCTCTTGCCTACGATGGTCCCAACGCTTTGACAGCACAACTCTTCTTT.